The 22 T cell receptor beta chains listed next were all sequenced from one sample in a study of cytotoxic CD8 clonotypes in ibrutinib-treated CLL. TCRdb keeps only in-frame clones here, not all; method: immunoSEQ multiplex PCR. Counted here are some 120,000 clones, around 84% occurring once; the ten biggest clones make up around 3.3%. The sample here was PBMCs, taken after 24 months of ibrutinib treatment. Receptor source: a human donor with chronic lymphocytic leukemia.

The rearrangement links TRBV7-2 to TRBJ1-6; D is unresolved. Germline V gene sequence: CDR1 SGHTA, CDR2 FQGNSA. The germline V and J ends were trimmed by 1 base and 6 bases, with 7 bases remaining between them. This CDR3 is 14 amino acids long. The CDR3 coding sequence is TGTGCCAGCAGCTTAGGTGTGGGTAATTCACCCCTCCACTTT. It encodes CASSLGVGNSPLHF.

For the CDR3, the DNA is TGTGCCAGCAGCTTCCAGAGCGGGAAATCCTACGAGCAGTACTTC. Translating gives CASSFQSGKSYEQYF. The chain links TRBV7-8 to TRBJ2-7, with TRBD2 identical over 7 bases. This CDR3 contains 15 residues. The V segment lost 3 bases and the J segment 1 base; nucleotides outside the gene matches: 6. CDR1 and CDR2 from the germline V gene are SGHVS and FQNEAQ.

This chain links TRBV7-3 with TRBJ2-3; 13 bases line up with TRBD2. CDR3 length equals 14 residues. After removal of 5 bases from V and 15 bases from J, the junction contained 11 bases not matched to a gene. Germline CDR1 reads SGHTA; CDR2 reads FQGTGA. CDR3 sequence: CASSPGTSGALSYF. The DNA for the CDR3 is TGTGCCAGCAGCCCCGGGACTAGCGGGGCCCTCAGTTATTTT.

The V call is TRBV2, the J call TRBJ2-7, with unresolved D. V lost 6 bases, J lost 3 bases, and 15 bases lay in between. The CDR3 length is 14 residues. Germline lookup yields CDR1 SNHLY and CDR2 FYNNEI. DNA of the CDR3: TGTGCCAGCAGCTGGGATGAAAGGCGCTACGAGCAGTACTTC. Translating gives CASSWDERRYEQYF.

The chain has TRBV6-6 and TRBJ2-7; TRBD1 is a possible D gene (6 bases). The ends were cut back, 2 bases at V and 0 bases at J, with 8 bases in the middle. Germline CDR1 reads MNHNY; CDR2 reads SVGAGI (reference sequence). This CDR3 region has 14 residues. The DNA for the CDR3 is TGTGCCAGCAGTTACGGGGGCAACTCCTACGAGCAGTACTTC. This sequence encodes CASSYGGNSYEQYF.

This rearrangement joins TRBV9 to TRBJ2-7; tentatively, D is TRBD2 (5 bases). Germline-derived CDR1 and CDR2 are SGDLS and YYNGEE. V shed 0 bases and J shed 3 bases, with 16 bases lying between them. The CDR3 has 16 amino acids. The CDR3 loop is CASSVGGGFHRYEQYF. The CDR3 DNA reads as TGTGCCAGCAGCGTAGGAGGAGGTTTTCACCGCTACGAGCAGTACTTC.

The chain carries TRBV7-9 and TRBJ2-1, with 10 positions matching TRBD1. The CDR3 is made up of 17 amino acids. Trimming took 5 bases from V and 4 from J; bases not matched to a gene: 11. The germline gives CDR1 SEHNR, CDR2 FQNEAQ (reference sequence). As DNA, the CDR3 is TGTGCCAGCAGCCGTGGGAGACAGGGGGCGAGGTACAATGAGCAGTTCTTC. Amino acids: CASSRGRQGARYNEQFF.

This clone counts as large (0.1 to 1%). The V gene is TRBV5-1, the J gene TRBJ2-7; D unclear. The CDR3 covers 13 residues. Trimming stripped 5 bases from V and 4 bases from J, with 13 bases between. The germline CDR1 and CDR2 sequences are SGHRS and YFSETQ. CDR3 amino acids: CASRSDPWYEQYF. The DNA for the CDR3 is TGCGCCAGCAGGAGCGACCCGTGGTACGAGCAGTACTTC.

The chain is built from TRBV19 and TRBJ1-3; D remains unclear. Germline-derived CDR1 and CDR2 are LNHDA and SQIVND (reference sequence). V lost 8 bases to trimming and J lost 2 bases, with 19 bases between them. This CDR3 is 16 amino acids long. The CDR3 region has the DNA TGTGCCAGTTCCCCCGCGCGGCGGAGGCCTGGAAACACCATATATTTT. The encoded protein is CASSPARRRPGNTIYF. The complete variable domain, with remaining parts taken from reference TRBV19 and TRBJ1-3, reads DGGITQSPKYLFRKEGQNVTLSCEQNLNHDAMYWYRQDPGQGLRLIYYSQIVNDFQKGDIAEGYSVSREKKESFPLTVTSAQKNPTAFYLCASSPARRRPGNTIYFGEGSWLTVV.

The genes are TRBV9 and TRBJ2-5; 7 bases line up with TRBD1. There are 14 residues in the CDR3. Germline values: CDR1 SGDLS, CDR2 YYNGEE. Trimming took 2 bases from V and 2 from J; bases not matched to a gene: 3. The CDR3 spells CASSVGTAQETQYF. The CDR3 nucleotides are TGTGCCAGCAGCGTGGGGACAGCACAAGAGACCCAGTACTTC.

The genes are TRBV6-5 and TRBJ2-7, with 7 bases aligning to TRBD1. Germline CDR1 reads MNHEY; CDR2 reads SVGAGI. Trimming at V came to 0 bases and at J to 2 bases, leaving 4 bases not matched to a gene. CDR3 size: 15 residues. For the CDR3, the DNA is TGTGCCAGCAGTTACTCGGACAGGATAACCTACGAGCAGTACTTC. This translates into CASSYSDRITYEQYF.

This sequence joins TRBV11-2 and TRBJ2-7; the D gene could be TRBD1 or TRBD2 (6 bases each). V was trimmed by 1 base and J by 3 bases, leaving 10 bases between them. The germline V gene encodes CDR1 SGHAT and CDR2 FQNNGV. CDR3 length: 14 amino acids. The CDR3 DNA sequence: TGTGCCAGCAGCTTAGTAGGGGGAGGCTACGAGCAGTACTTC. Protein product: CASSLVGGGYEQYF.

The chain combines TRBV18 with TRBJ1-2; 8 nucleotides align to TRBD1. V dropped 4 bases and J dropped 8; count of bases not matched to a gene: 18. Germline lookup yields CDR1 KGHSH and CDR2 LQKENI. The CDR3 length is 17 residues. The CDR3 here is CASSLLPAGQARGGYTF. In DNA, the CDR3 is TGTGCCAGCTCACTTCTTCCGGCGGGACAGGCCAGAGGAGGCTACACCTTC.

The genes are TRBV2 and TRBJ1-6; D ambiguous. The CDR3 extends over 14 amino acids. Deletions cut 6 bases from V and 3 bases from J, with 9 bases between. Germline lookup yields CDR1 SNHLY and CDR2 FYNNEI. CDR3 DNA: TGTGCCAGCAGGCAGGACTTCTATAATTCACCCCTCCACTTT. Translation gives CASRQDFYNSPLHF.

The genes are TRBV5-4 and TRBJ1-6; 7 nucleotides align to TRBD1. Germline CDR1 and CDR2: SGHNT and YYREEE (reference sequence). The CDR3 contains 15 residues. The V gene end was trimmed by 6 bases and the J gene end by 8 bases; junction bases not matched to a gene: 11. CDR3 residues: CASKLVQGVDSPLHF. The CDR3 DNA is TGTGCCAGCAAGCTTGTTCAGGGGGTTGATTCACCCCTCCACTTT.

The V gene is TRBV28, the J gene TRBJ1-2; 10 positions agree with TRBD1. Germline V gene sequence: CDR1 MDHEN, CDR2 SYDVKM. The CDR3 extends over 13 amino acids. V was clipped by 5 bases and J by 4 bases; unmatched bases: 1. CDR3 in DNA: TGTGCCAGCAGTGGACAGGGGGGCTATGGCTACACCTTC. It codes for CASSGQGGYGYTF.

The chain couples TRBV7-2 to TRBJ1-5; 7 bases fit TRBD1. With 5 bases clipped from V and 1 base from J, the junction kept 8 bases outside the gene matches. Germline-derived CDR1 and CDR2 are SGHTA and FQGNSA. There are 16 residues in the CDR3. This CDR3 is CASSDRAGGSNQPQHF. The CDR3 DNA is TGTGCCAGCAGCGACCGGGCAGGGGGAAGCAATCAGCCCCAGCATTTT.

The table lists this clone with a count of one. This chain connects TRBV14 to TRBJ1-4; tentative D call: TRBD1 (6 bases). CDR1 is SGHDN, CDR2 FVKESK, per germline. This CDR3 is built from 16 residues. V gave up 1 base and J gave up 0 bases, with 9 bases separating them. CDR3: CASSQGGQSTNEKLFF. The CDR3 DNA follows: TGTGCCAGCAGCCAAGGAGGACAGTCAACTAATGAAAAACTGTTTTTT.

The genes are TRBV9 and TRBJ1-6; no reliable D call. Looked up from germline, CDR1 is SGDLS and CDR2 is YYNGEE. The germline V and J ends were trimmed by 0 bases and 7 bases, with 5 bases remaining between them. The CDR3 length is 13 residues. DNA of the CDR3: TGTGCCAGCAGCGTAGGTAGCAATTCACCCCTCCACTTT. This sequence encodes CASSVGSNSPLHF.

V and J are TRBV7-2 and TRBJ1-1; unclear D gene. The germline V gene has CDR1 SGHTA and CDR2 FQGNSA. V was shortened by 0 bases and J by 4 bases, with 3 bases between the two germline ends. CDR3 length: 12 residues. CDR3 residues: CASSLAGTEAFF. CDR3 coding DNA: TGTGCCAGCAGCTTAGCAGGCACTGAAGCTTTCTTT.

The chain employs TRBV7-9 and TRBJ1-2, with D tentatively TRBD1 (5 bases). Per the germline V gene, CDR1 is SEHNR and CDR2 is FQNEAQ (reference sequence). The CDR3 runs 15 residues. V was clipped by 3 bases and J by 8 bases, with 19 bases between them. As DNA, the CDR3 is TGTGCCAGCAGCTTCATCTCTAAGGGACGGAAAGGCTACACCTTC. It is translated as CASSFISKGRKGYTF.

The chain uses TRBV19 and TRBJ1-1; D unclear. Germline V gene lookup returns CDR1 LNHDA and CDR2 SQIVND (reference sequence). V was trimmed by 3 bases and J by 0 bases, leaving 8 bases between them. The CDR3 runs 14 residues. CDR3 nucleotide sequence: TGTGCCAGTAGTATGGGAGTAATGAACACTGAAGCTTTCTTT. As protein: CASSMGVMNTEAFF.